This entry features one T cell receptor beta chain sequence. Its specificity is not known. Other DNA variants within this sample encode the same CDR3. The sample is drawn from a study of beta chain features in type 1 diabetes. At the level of the study: The number of sorted cells examined across all samples was 107,917,701. Study observations and caveats: Type 1 diabetes patients had fewer VDJ junction insertions and more deletions.

Sequenced material consisted of expressed TCRB transcripts (all of the isolated RNA was reverse transcribed). Generated by immunoSEQ multiplex PCR, the TCRdb table keeps only in-frame clones and is missing some. The sample records roughly 400,000 clones, about 15% being singletons. The trim removed 3 bases at V and 7 bases at J, leaving 1 base unmatched. Looked up from germline, CDR1 is KGHSH and CDR2 is LQKENI. This CDR3 comprises 13 residues. This TCR came from a woman between 18 and 29 years old in good health. The sample consisted of naive CD4+ T cells from blood. The chain is built from TRBV18 and TRBJ2-1, with TRBD1 matching 9 bases. CDR3 in DNA: TGTGCCAGCTCACCCGGACAGGGGAATGAGCAGTTCTTC. Protein: CASSPGQGNEQFF.